Presented here are 17 T cell receptor beta chains from one specimen sequenced in a study of T-cell memory formation after mild COVID-19. Via MiXCR, TCRdb re-called the 5' RACE reads, giving one row per CDR3 protein. Of fewer than 650,000 distinct CDR3 sequences in the sample, 20% to 25% were seen once. Sequenced: PBMCs or a T cell subset sorted from them (not recorded which). The receptors were sampled from an adult woman who had mild COVID-19 (a few samples of this study predate the infection). Cell type and time point are not known.

V usage is TRBV11-3 and J usage is TRBJ2-1; TRBD2 matches 9 bases. V shed 0 bases, J shed 8 bases, and the junction held 5 bases outside the gene matches. Germline lookup yields CDR1 SGHNT and CDR2 YENEEA. The CDR3 contains 15 residues. In DNA form, the CDR3 reads TGTGCCAGCAGCTTAGAAGCGGGAGGTCAGGATGAGCAGTTCTTC. This translates into CASSLEAGGQDEQFF.

The V and J genes are TRBV5-1 and TRBJ2-3; D possibly corresponds to TRBD1 (6 bases). Germline CDR1 SGHRS, CDR2 YFSETQ. Trimming removed 0 bases at V and 5 bases at J, with 13 bases between. The CDR3 runs to 15 residues. In DNA, the CDR3 is TGCGCCAGCAGCTTGGAGGGGGTCCGGGGAGATACGCAGTATTTT. Translating gives CASSLEGVRGDTQYF. Variable domain in full (rest from reference TRBV5-1 and TRBJ2-3): KAGVTQTPRYLIKTRGQQVTLSCSPISGHRSVSWYQQTPGQGLQFLFEYFSETQRNKGNFPGRFSGRQFSNSRSEMNVSTLELGDSALYLCASSLEGVRGDTQYFGPGTRLTVL.

This clonotype was counted between two and nine times. This chain connects TRBV28 to TRBJ1-2; 9 nucleotides align to TRBD1. The CDR3 runs to 14 residues. From germline, CDR1 is MDHEN and CDR2 SYDVKM. Trimming took 5 bases from V and 8 from J; bases not matched to a gene: 9. The CDR3 nucleotides read TGTGCCAGCAGTACCGGGACAGGGACGTTCGGCTACACCTTC. It encodes CASSTGTGTFGYTF.

CDR3 sequence: CSVEDTGELFF. CDR3 in DNA: TGCAGCGTTGAGGACACCGGGGAGCTGTTTTTT. This chain links TRBV29-1 with TRBJ2-2; D gene uncertain. The CDR3 is 11 amino acids. With 3 bases removed from V and 3 bases from J, the gap between germline ends came to 2 bases. The V gene's germline CDR1 is SQVTM and CDR2 ANQGSEA.

This clonotype was seen only a few times. The rearrangement uses TRBV29-1 and TRBJ2-7, with 9 bases identical to TRBD1. The CDR3 is 13 residues long. Unmatched junction bases numbered 8, after V lost 5 bases and J lost 6 bases. The germline gives CDR1 SQVTM, CDR2 ANQGSEA. CDR3 region: CSVPGTGTREQYF. In DNA form, the CDR3 reads TGCAGCGTTCCCGGGACAGGGACCCGCGAGCAGTACTTC.

This clonotype was observed a handful of times. The chain employs TRBV25-1 and TRBJ1-3; TRBD1 matches 8 bases. CDR1 MGHDK and CDR2 SYGVNS come from the germline V gene. The CDR3 has 16 residues. Trimming removed 3 bases from V and 7 bases from J; junction bases left unmatched: 11. CDR3: CASSDPTDRGVNTIYF. CDR3 DNA: TGTGCCAGCAGTGATCCCACCGACAGGGGAGTTAACACCATATATTTT.

The CDR3 spells CASSYDPRLAIYEQYF. As DNA, the CDR3 is TGTGCCAGCAGTTACGACCCTCGACTAGCGATCTACGAGCAGTACTTC. This chain connects TRBV6-5 to TRBJ2-7, with 8 bases lining up with TRBD2. This CDR3 has 16 residues. Germline V gives CDR1 MNHEY, CDR2 SVGAGI. Unmatched junction bases numbered 9, after V lost 2 bases and J lost 3 bases.

The J gene is TRBJ2-7, the V gene TRBV6-2 or TRBV6-3; maybe TRBD1 (7 bases). There are 18 residues in the CDR3. Germline V gives CDR1 MNHEY, CDR2 SVGEGT. The V gene lost 5 bases and the J gene lost 0 bases, with 23 bases spanning the gap. The CDR3 loop reads CASSPRAGRTGVSYEQYF. The CDR3 DNA follows: TGTGCCAGCAGTCCCAGGGCGGGGAGGACAGGCGTCTCCTACGAGCAGTACTTC.

This clonotype was seen more than once but under ten times. The chain recombines TRBV7-3 with TRBJ1-4; 12 nucleotides line up with TRBD1. The germline V gene has CDR1 SGHTA and CDR2 FQGTGA. The trim removed 2 bases at V and 10 bases at J, leaving 23 bases unmatched. The CDR3 spans 21 residues. CDR3: CASSLDRQDGTGGFTGRKLFF. CDR3 coding DNA: TGTGCCAGCAGCTTAGACCGACAGGACGGGACAGGGGGCTTCACGGGGAGAAAACTGTTTTTT.

This clonotype has more than one count but fewer than ten. The V gene is TRBV30, the J gene TRBJ2-7, with 7 positions matching TRBD1. The junction had 7 bases not matched to a gene; V was cut back by 1 base and J by 7 bases. CDR1 GTSNPN and CDR2 SVGIG come from the germline V gene (reference sequence). The CDR3 sequence is 13 residues long. CDR3 protein: CAWSGRGRGEQYF. DNA for the CDR3: TGTGCCTGGAGTGGAAGGGGGCGCGGAGAGCAGTACTTC.

The rearrangement joins TRBV2 to TRBJ2-7, with no clear D. V lost 9 bases and J 3 bases, leaving 15 bases between the germline ends. Germline V CDR1 and CDR2: SNHLY, FYNNEI. CDR3 length equals 13 residues. The CDR3 is CASVRYQNYEQYF. The CDR3 DNA sequence: TGTGCCAGTGTGAGATACCAAAACTACGAGCAGTACTTC.

There are a few counts of this clonotype. The gene calls are TRBV12-3 or TRBV12-4 and TRBJ2-5, with D perhaps matching TRBD1 (6 bases). Between the trimmed V and J ends, which lost 1 base and 0 bases, there was a span of 12 bases. The CDR3 contains 16 residues. CDR3 loop: CASSLEGDPYQETQYF. The CDR3 DNA follows: TGTGCCAGCAGTTTAGAGGGGGACCCGTACCAAGAGACCCAGTACTTC.

A few counts support this clonotype. Here the CDR3 DNA reads TGTGCCACCCGAAGTGGGGGAGCCGGGATCGACGAGCAGTACTTC. Translation: CATRSGGAGIDEQYF. The chain uses TRBV6-6 and TRBJ2-7; either TRBD1 or TRBD2 may fit D (5 bases each). Trimming shortened V by 10 bases and J by 5 bases, and 24 bases separated the two germline ends. The V gene's germline CDR1 is MNHNY and CDR2 SVGAGI (reference sequence). The CDR3 consists of 15 residues.

The chain has TRBV30 and TRBJ2-1; D possibly corresponds to TRBD2 (7 bases). Germline CDR1 GTSNPN, CDR2 SVGIG (reference sequence). The V end lost 2 bases, the J end lost 14 bases, and 16 bases lay between the germline ends. This CDR3 contains 12 residues. CDR3 DNA sequence: TGTGCCTGGAGTCCAGGCCAAGGGGGGGAGTTCTTC. It is translated as CAWSPGQGGEFF.

The table lists this clonotype with a count of one. The chain carries TRBV20-1 and TRBJ2-2; unclear D gene. The CDR3 has 14 amino acids. V shed 6 bases and J shed 1 base, with 12 bases lying between them. Germline CDR1 DFQATT, CDR2 SNEGSKA (reference sequence). Written as DNA, the CDR3 is TGCAGTGCCTATGAGTGGATGAACACCGGGGAGCTGTTTTTT. It codes for CSAYEWMNTGELFF.

The table lists this clonotype with a few counts. The chain carries TRBV27 and TRBJ1-6, with D possibly matching TRBD1 (5 bases). Germline values: CDR1 MNHEY, CDR2 SMNVEV (reference sequence). The CDR3 has 15 amino acids. Trimming took 4 bases from V and 6 from J, leaving 13 bases between them. For the CDR3, the DNA is TGTGCCAGCAGTTCTGGTGGGGCGGGTAATTCACCCCTCCACTTT. This sequence encodes CASSSGGAGNSPLHF.

This clonotype was detected a few times. V and J are TRBV30 and TRBJ1-4; unclear D gene. Germline V lookup: CDR1 GTSNPN, CDR2 SVGIG (reference sequence). V gave up 0 bases and J gave up 8 bases, with 13 bases separating them. This CDR3 has 14 amino acids. The chain's CDR3 is CAWSVSLVGEKLFF. The CDR3 bases are TGTGCCTGGAGTGTGTCTCTGGTTGGCGAAAAACTGTTTTTT.